The TCR beta chain described here comes from a study of T-cell memory formation after mild COVID-19. Study-wide points: Second-wave clones with a day 37 peak had unconfirmed SARS-CoV-2 specificity. Pre-infection memory already had some responding clones, implying cross-reactive memory joined. Among contracting clones, CD4+ were mainly CM/EM and CD8+ enriched in EMRA.

One entry per CDR3 protein, called by TCRdb with MiXCR from the 5' RACE reads. The sample lists approximately 250,000 distinct CDR3 sequences, 16% seen once, with 22% in the top ten. This clonotype was detected a few times. Its antigen remains unidentified. Source material: PBMCs or a T cell subset sorted from them (not recorded which). The source is a man aged 18 to 35 who had mild COVID-19 (a few samples of this study predate the infection). Cell type and time point are not known.

The CDR3 nucleotides are TGCGCCAGCAGCTTGGGGGGACTAGCGGGGTACTTCGAGCAGTACTTC. This sequence encodes CASSLGGLAGYFEQYF. This rearrangement joins TRBV5-1 to TRBJ2-7; TRBD2 agrees at 13 bases. The V and J ends lost 0 bases and 6 bases, in that order; junction bases with no gene match: 6. CDR3 length: 16 amino acids. Germline-derived CDR1 and CDR2 are SGHRS and YFSETQ.